Sequencing of this TCR beta chain was carried out in a study of vaccination and CD4 T cells after COVID-19. Stated treatment: approximately 11-day PBMC culture with coronavirus spike peptide pools or control peptides (ViraFEST assay). Sequencing of the DNA from cultured CD4+ T cells was carried out with the Oncomine TCR Beta short-read assay. TCRdb independently ran MiXCR on the PCR reads; one entry per CDR3 protein. In the table there are roughly 8,400 distinct CDR3 sequences, around two thirds of which are singletons. This clonotype was seen once. Its matching antigen is unknown. Germline V gene lookup returns CDR1 MDHEN and CDR2 SYDVKM. V dropped 5 bases and J dropped 10; count of bases not matched to a gene: 8. CDR3 length: 14 amino acids.

Sequencing was done on a sample of CD4+ T cells from blood, cultured in vitro. The chain joins TRBV28 to TRBJ1-6, with 7 bases aligning to TRBD1. The receptor comes from a human donor who had recovered from COVID-19. This CDR3 is CASSRGQVGSPLHF. The CDR3 coding sequence is TGTGCCAGCAGTAGAGGACAGGTGGGATCACCCCTCCACTTT.